This T cell receptor (beta chain) was retrieved from a study of identical twins. In its sample, this clonotype was seen a few times. TCRdb used MiXCR to reprocess the 5' RACE reads, holding one entry per CDR3 protein. This sample has fewer than 250,000 distinct CDR3 sequences, with 6% to 8.5% found just once. Each donor (without exception) was a healthy Caucasian. The germline gives CDR1 DFQATT, CDR2 SNEGSKA (reference sequence). The length of the CDR3 is 15 residues. Trimming removed 3 bases at V and 4 bases at J, with 19 bases between. These same records also appear under a second study, on yellow fever vaccine responses in identical twins. That paper notes: In identical twins, vaccine T cell responses appeared partly shared and partly individual.

Sequenced material: CD8+ T cells sorted from blood. The chain combines TRBV20-1 with TRBJ2-7; TRBD2 is a possible D gene (6 bases). The sequence derives from a woman under 30 in good health. CDR3 nucleotides: TGCAGTGCTAGTAAGTGGGACTTAACATTTTACGAGCAGTACGTC. Protein: CSASKWDLTFYEQYV.